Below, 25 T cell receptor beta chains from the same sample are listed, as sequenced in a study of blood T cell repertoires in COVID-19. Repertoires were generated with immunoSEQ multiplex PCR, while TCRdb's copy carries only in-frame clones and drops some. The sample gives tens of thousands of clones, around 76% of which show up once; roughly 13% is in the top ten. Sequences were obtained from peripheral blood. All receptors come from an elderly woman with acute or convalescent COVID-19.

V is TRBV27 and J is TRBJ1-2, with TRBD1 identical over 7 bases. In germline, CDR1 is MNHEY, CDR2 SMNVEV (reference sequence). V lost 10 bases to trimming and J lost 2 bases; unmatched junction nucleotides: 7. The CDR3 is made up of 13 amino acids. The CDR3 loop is CATGTAKNYGYTF. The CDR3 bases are TGTGCCACCGGGACAGCGAAGAACTATGGCTACACCTTC.

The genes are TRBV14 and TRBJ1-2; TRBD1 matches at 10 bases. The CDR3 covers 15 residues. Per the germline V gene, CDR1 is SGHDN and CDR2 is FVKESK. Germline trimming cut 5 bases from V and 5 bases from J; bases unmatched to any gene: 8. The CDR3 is CASSSRQGARYGYTF. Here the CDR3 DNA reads TGTGCCAGCAGCTCCAGACAGGGGGCGAGGTATGGCTACACCTTC.

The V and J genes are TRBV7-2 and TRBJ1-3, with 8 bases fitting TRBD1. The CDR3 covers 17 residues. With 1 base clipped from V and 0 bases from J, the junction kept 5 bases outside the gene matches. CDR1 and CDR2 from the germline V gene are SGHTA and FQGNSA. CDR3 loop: CASSLGTGGPSGNTIYF. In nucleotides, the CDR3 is TGTGCCAGCAGCTTAGGAACAGGGGGGCCCTCTGGAAACACCATATATTTT.

The CDR3: CASSPRTVLNQPQHF. The CDR3 DNA reads TGTGCCAGCTCACCACGGACAGTCTTAAATCAGCCCCAGCATTTT. J is TRBJ1-5 and V is TRBV18; maybe TRBD1 (6 bases). The germline gives CDR1 KGHSH, CDR2 LQKENI. The V and J ends lost 1 base and 4 bases respectively, with 11 bases between them. This CDR3 is 15 amino acids long.

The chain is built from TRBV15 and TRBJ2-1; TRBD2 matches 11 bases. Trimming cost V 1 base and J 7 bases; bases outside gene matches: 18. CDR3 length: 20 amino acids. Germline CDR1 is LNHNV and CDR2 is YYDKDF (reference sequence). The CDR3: CATSRGPLVGGASGRNEQFF. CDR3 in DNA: TGTGCCACCAGCAGAGGGCCTTTGGTCGGAGGGGCTAGCGGGAGGAATGAGCAGTTCTTC. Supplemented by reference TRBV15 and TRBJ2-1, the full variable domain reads DAMVIQNPRYQVTQFGKPVTLSCSQTLNHNVMYWYQQKSSQAPKLLFHYYDKDFNNEADTPDNFQSRRPNTSFCFLDIRSPGLGDTAMYLCATSRGPLVGGASGRNEQFFGPGTRLTVL.

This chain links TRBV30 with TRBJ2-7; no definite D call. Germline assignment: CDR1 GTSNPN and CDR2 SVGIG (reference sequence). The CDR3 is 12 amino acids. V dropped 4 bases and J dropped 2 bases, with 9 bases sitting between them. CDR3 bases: TGTGCCTGGATCCTAAGCCCCTACGAGCAGTACTTC. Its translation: CAWILSPYEQYF.

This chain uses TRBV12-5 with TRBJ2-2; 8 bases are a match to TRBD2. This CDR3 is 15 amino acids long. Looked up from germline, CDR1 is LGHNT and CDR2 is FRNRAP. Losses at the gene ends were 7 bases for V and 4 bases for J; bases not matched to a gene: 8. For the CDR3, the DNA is TGTGCTAGTGCCCCGGTGAGCGGGAGCACCGGGGAGCTGTTTTTT. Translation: CASAPVSGSTGELFF.

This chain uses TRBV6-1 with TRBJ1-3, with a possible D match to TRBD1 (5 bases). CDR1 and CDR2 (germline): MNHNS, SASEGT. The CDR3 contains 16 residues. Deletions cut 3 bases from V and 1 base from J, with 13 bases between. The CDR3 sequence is CASSEGGGFSGNTIYF. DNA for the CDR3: TGTGCCAGCAGTGAGGGGGGGGGTTTTTCTGGAAACACCATATATTTT.

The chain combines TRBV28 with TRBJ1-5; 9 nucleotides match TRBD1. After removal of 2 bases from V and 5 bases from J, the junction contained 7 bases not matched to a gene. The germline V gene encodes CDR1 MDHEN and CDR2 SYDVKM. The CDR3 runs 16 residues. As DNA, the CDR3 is TGTGCCAGCAGTTTAGCACACAGGGGGCGCGATCAGCCCCAGCATTTT. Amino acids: CASSLAHRGRDQPQHF.

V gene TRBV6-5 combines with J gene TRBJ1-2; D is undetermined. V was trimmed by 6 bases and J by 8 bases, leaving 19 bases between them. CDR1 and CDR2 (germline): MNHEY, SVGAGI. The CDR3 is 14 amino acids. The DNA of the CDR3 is TGTGCCAGCAGCCCCGTGGTCCCGAGGCAGGGCTACACCTTC. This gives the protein CASSPVVPRQGYTF.

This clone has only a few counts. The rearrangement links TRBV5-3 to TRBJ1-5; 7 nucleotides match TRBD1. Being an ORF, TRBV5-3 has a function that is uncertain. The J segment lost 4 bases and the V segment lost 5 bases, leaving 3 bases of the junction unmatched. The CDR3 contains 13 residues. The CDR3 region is CARSQQGNQPQHF. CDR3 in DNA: TGTGCCAGAAGTCAACAGGGGAATCAGCCCCAGCATTTT.

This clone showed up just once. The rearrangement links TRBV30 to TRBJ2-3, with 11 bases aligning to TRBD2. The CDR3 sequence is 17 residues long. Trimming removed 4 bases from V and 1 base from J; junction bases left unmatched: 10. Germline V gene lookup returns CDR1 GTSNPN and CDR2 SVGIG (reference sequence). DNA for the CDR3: TGTGCCTGGAACGATGGGACTAGCGGAGCTCGCACAGATACGCAGTATTTT. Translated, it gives CAWNDGTSGARTDTQYF. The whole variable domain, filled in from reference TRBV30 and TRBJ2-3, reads SQTIHQWPATLVQPVGSPLSLECTVEGTSNPNLYWYRQAAGRGLQLLFYSVGIGQISSEVPQNLSASRPQDRQFILSSKKLLLSDSGFYLCAWNDGTSGARTDTQYFGPGTRLTVL.

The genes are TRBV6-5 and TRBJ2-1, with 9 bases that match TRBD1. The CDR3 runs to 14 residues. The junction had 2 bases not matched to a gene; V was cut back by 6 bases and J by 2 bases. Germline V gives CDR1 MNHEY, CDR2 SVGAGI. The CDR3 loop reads CASRTGGPYNEQFF. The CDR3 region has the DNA TGTGCCAGCAGGACAGGGGGTCCCTACAATGAGCAGTTCTTC.

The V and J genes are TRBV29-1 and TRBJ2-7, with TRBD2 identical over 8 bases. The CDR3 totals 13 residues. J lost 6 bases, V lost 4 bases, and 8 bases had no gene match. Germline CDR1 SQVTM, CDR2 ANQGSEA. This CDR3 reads CSVVTSEFSEQYF. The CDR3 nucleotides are TGCAGCGTTGTGACTAGCGAGTTCTCCGAGCAGTACTTC.

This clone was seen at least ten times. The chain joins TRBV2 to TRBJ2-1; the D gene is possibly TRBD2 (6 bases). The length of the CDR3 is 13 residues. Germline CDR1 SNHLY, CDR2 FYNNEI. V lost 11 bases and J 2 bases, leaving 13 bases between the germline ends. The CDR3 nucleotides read TGTGCCTCCGCCTGGGGGGCCTACAATGAGCAGTTCTTC. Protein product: CASAWGAYNEQFF.

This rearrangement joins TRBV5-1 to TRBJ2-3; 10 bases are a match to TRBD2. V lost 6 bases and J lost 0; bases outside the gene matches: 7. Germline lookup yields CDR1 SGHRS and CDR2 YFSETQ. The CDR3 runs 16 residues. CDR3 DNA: TGCGCCAGCACCTCGGGACTAGCGTTGAGCACAGATACGCAGTATTTT. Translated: CASTSGLALSTDTQYF.

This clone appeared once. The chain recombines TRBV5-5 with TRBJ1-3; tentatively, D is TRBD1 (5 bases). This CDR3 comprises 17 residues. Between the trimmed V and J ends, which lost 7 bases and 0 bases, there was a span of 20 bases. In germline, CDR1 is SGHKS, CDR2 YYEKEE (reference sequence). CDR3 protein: CASCLNLGGFSGNTIYF. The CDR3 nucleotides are TGTGCCAGCTGCCTTAACCTCGGGGGGTTCTCTGGAAACACCATATATTTT.

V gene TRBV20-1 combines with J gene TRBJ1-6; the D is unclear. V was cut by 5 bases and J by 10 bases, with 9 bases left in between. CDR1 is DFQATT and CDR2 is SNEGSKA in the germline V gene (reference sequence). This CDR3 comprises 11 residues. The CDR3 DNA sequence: TGCAGTGCTGGCCGGGGATCACCCCTCCACTTT. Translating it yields CSAGRGSPLHF.

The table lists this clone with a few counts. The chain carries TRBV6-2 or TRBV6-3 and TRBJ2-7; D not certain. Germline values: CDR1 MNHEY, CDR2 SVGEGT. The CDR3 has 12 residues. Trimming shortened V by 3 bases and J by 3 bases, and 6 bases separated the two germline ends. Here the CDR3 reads CASSYSLYEQYF. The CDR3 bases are TGTGCCAGCAGTTATTCCCTCTACGAGCAGTACTTC.

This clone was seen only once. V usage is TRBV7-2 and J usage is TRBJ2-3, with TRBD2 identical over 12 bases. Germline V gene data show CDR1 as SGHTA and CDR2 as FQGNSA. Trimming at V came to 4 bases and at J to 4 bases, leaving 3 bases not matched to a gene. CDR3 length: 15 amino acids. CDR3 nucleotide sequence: TGTGCCAGCAGCTCCGGACTAGCGGGATCAGATACGCAGTATTTT. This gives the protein CASSSGLAGSDTQYF.

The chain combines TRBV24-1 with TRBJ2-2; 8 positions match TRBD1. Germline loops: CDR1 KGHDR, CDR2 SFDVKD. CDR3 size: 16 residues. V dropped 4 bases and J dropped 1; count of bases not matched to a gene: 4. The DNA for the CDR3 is TGTGCCACCAGTGACGCAGGGGGCGGGAACACCGGGGAGCTGTTTTTT. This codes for CATSDAGGGNTGELFF.

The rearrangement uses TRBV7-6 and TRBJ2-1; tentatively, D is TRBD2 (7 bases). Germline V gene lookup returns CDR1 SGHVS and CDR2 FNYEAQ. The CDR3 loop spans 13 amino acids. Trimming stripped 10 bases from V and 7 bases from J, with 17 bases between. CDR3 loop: CATRGGGYNEQFF. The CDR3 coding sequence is TGTGCCACCAGAGGGGGGGGATATAATGAGCAGTTCTTC.

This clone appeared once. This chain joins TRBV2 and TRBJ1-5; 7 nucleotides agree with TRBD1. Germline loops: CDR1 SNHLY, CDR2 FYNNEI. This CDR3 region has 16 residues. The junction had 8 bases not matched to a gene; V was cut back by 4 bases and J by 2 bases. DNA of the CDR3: TGTGCCAGCAGTGGAGGCAAGGGGGCGCGCAATCAGCCCCAGCATTTT. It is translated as CASSGGKGARNQPQHF. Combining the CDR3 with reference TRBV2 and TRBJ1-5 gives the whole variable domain EPEVTQTPSHQVTQMGQEVILRCVPISNHLYFYWYRQILGQKVEFLVSFYNNEISEKSEIFDDQFSVERPDGSNFTLKIRSTKLEDSAMYFCASSGGKGARNQPQHFGDGTRLSIL.

DNA for the CDR3: TGCGCCAGCAGCTCCCAGGGATCATTATCCTCCTACGAGCAGTACTTC. Translation: CASSSQGSLSSYEQYF. The rearrangement links TRBV5-1 to TRBJ2-7, with a tentative D call TRBD1 (5 bases). V was pared by 3 bases and J by 0 bases, with 16 bases between. Germline CDR1 reads SGHRS; CDR2 reads YFSETQ. The length of the CDR3 is 16 residues. The variable domain in full, completed from reference TRBV5-1 and TRBJ2-7, reads KAGVTQTPRYLIKTRGQQVTLSCSPISGHRSVSWYQQTPGQGLQFLFEYFSETQRNKGNFPGRFSGRQFSNSRSEMNVSTLELGDSALYLCASSSQGSLSSYEQYFGPGTRLTVT.

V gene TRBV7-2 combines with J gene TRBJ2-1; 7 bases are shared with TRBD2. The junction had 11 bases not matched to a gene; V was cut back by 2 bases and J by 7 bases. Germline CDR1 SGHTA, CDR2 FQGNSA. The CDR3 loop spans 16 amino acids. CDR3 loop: CASSLNRGGRGNEQFF. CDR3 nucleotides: TGTGCCAGCAGCTTAAACCGCGGCGGGAGAGGGAATGAGCAGTTCTTC.